The entry that follows covers one T cell receptor (beta chain) sequence. What it recognizes is unknown. The PCR contained 60 Vbeta and 13 Jbeta primers. This table comes from immunoSEQ multiplex PCR, and its TCRdb copy is limited to in-frame clones, with some not included. The data show 200,000 to 250,000 clones, 76% seen once. The sample belongs to a study of cytomegalovirus exposure and HLA in healthy donors. Whole-study context: The roughly 100 million unique TCR beta sequences, from about 180 million T cells, were found by an earlier analysis. Study observations and caveats: TCR beta V- and J-gene trimming, according to a later analysis, was linked to a missense DCLRE1C variant.

Per germline, CDR1 MDHEN and CDR2 SYDVKM. The CDR3 contains 14 residues. The trim removed 10 bases at V and 5 bases at J, leaving 10 bases unmatched. This receptor was identified in a man between 18 and 35 years old in good health and CMV-seronegative. The rearrangement uses TRBV28 and TRBJ2-7; TRBD1 agrees at 11 bases. Sequences were obtained from PBMCs. As DNA, the CDR3 is TGTGCCATTGAACCGGGACAGGGGGACCACGAGCAGTACTTC. Its translation is CAIEPGQGDHEQYF. The full variable domain, completed using reference TRBV28 and TRBJ2-7, is DVKVTQSSRYLVKRTGEKVFLECVQDMDHENMFWYRQDPGLGLRLIYFSYDVKMKEKGDIPEGYSVSREKKERFSLILESASTNQTSMYLCAIEPGQGDHEQYFGPGTRLTVT.